The sequence of this T cell receptor beta chain was determined in a study of cytomegalovirus exposure and HLA in healthy donors. Study as a whole: In an early release, HLA-typed donors contributed some 80 million unique TCR sequences. Overall study results and limits: Productive status was seen about 87% or about 30% of the time for most TCR beta V segments in an earlier analysis. Most CMV-associated TCR beta chains appeared HLA-restricted in a later analysis.

It was with 60 Vbeta and 13 Jbeta primers that the PCR ran. Using immunoSEQ multiplex PCR, the repertoire was profiled, and TCRdb retains in-frame clones only, with some absent. The data contain 100,000 to 150,000 clones, 65% to 80% of them singletons. Healthy people donating bone marrow made up the donors. A note on this clone: The target antigen is unknown.

The origin of this receptor is a woman aged 18-30 years in good health and CMV-seronegative. The specimen was PBMCs.

This CDR3 is CASSLRLVKDNEQFF. CDR3 DNA sequence: TGCGCCAGCAGCTTAAGACTAGTCAAGGACAATGAGCAGTTCTTC. This sequence joins TRBV5-1 and TRBJ2-1; possibly TRBD2 for D (6 bases). Trimming took 2 bases from V and 5 from J, leaving 14 bases between them. CDR3 length: 15 residues. The V gene's germline CDR1 is SGHRS and CDR2 YFSETQ.